This TCR beta chain was sequenced during a study of blood T cell repertoires in COVID-19. This clone has a single count. The table came from immunoSEQ multiplex PCR; TCRdb's copy has only in-frame clones and leaves some out. The sample has over 85,000 clones, approximately 90% seen once. There are 14 residues in the CDR3. Germline values: CDR1 SGHVS, CDR2 FQNEAQ. Trimming removed 4 bases from V and 8 bases from J; junction bases left unmatched: 6. The sample consisted of peripheral blood. The chain employs TRBV7-8 and TRBJ2-1; 9 nucleotides agree with TRBD1. The origin of this receptor is a man between 65 and 79 years old with acute or convalescent COVID-19. CDR3 residues: CASSSWTGEDEQFF. The CDR3 nucleotides read TGTGCCAGCAGCTCATGGACAGGGGAGGATGAGCAGTTCTTC.